These T cell receptor beta chains were read from a single sample in a study of spatial heterogeneity in lung cancer. MiXCR, run by TCRdb on the 5' RACE reads, gives a single entry per CDR3 protein. Counted here are about 42,000 distinct CDR3 sequences, around 6.8% occurring once; the ten biggest clones make up around 43%. The sequenced sample was PBMCs, obtained at surgery. These receptors all come from a female donor with early-stage non-small cell lung cancer. Both conserved end residues are part of each CDR3. D genes are given only for firm matches.

D,V,J,CDR3
-,TRBV12-3/TRBV12-4,TRBJ1-4,CASSFQDKHLNEKLFF
-,TRBV24-1,TRBJ2-5,CATSQKGGTETQYF
-,TRBV10-3,TRBJ2-5,CAISSDTGFGETQYF
-,TRBV4-1,TRBJ1-2,CASSREGYYGYTF
TRBD1,TRBV4-1,TRBJ1-5,CASSQLGQGGNQPQHF
TRBD1,TRBV2,TRBJ2-1,CASRPGTGTYNEQFF
-,TRBV28,TRBJ1-2,CASSLPGRTGYTF
TRBD2,TRBV29-1,TRBJ2-1,CSVPGGSSYNEQFF
-,TRBV6-2/TRBV6-3,TRBJ2-6,CASAGQPLSVLTF
TRBD1,TRBV5-5,TRBJ1-1,CASSLGRTGGLNTEAFF
-,TRBV7-2,TRBJ2-5,CASSLETAAETQYF
-,TRBV3-1,TRBJ2-2,CASSLNTGELFF
-,TRBV9,TRBJ1-1,CASSFRVSGMNTEAFF
-,TRBV12-3/TRBV12-4,TRBJ1-1,CASSRGGPEDTEAFF
TRBD2,TRBV6-1,TRBJ2-7,CASSAGGGRFEQYF
-,TRBV9,TRBJ2-1,CASSGNRGEQFF
-,TRBV6-6,TRBJ1-2,CASSETGTGSTRGYTF
-,TRBV20-1,TRBJ2-6,CSAARVVGTGANVLTF
TRBD2,TRBV29-1,TRBJ2-3,CSVAGLADTDTQYF
TRBD2,TRBV4-1,TRBJ2-5,CASSLPPGLAGQETQYF
TRBD1,TRBV10-3,TRBJ1-5,CAISPQGQGKDQPQHF
-,TRBV7-9,TRBJ2-1,CALSGETSYNEQFF
-,TRBV9,TRBJ1-4,CASSVREGEKLFF
TRBD2,TRBV20-1,TRBJ2-3,CSARRAGGSTDTQYF
-,TRBV20-1,TRBJ2-5,CSARAPQTRGETQYF
-,TRBV5-6,TRBJ2-3,CASSNLGVDTQYF
TRBD1,TRBV29-1,TRBJ2-5,CSVEGLRGLGQETQYF
-,TRBV28,TRBJ1-2,CASTNTGTGYTF
TRBD1,TRBV6-5,TRBJ1-5,CASRPIGQAGYQPQHF
TRBD2,TRBV29-1,TRBJ2-1,CSVEEGTSGSYNEQFF
-,TRBV7-6,TRBJ2-7,CASSLVAGVATYEQYF
-,TRBV12-3/TRBV12-4,TRBJ2-3,CASSLGGGRTDTQYF
TRBD2,TRBV9,TRBJ2-3,CASSVVGGGGVTDTQYF
-,TRBV14,TRBJ1-2,CASSQVRFGGYTF
-,TRBV2,TRBJ2-5,CASSFVETQYF
TRBD2,TRBV7-8,TRBJ2-3,CASSSHHRLAVTDTQYF
-,TRBV12-3/TRBV12-4,TRBJ1-2,CASRRTTGDGYTF
-,TRBV7-2,TRBJ1-5,CASSLRENSNQPQHF
TRBD2,TRBV5-6,TRBJ2-1,CASSYGTSLYNEQFF
TRBD2,TRBV20-1,TRBJ2-3,CSAPLAGASTDTQYF